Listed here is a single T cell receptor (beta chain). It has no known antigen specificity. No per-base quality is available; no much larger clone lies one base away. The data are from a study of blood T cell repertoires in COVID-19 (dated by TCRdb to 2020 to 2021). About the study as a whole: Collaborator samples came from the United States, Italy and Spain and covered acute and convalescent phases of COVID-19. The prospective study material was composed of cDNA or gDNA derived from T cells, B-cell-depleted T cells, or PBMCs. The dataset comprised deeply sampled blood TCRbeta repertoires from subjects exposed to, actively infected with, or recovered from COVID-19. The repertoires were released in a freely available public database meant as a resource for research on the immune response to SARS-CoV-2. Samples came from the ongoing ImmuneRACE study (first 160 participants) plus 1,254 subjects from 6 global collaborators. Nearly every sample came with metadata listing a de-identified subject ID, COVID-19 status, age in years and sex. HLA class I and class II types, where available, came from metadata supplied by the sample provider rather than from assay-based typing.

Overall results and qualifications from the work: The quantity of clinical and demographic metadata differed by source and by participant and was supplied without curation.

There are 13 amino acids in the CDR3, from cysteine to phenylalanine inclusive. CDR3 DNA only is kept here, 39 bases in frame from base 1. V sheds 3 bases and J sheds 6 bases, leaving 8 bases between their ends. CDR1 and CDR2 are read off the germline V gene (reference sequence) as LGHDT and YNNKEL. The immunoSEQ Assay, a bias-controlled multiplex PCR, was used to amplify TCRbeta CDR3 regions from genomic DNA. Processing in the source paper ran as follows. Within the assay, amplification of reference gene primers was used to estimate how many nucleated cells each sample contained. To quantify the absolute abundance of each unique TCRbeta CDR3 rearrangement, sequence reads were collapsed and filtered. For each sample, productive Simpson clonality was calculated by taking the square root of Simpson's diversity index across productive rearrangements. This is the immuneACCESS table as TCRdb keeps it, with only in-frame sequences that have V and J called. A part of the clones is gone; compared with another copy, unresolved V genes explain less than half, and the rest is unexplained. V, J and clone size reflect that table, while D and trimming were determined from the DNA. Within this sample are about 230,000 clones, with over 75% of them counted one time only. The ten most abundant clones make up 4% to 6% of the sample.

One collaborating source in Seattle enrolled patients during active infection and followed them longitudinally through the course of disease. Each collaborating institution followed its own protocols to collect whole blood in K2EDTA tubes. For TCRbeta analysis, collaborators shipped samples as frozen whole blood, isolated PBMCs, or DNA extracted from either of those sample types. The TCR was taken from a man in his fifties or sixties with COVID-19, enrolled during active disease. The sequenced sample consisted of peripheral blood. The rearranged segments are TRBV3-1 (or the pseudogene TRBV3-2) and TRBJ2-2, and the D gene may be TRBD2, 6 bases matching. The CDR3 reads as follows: CASSQTSSGELFF. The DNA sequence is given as TGTGCCAGCAGCCAGACTAGTTCCGGGGAGCTGTTTTTT.